This T cell receptor (beta chain) was recorded in a study of spatial heterogeneity in lung cancer. Study overall: Consistently, beta-chain sequences turned up in larger numbers than alpha-chain sequences did. Whole-study results and caveats: Expanded tumor TCRs that were ubiquitous appeared in blood more at resection than follow-up.

This clonotype appeared many times. Its antigen is unknown. The CDR3 consists of 16 residues. Time point described: sample taken at primary tumor resection. Without sorting, whole RNA was sequenced from tumor, nontumor lung or frozen PBMC. Each TCR cDNA molecule carried a unique molecular identifier. TCRdb re-called the 5' RACE reads through MiXCR, storing one row per CDR3 protein. The sample lists about 23,000 distinct CDR3 sequences, roughly 4.5% occurring once. The sample consisted of PBMCs, taken at surgery. This receptor was obtained from a male donor with early-stage non-small cell lung cancer. The V and J genes are TRBV21-1 and TRBJ1-5. TRBV21-1 is annotated as a pseudogene. The CDR3 reads CASSTLRPYSNQPQHF. In DNA form, the CDR3 reads TGTGCCAGCAGCACGTTGAGACCCTATAGCAATCAGCCCCAGCATTTT.